This T cell receptor beta chain emerged from a study of blood T cells in healthy people across ages. Study-wide findings and caveats: PBMCs left unsorted prevented a conclusive naive versus antigen-experienced comparison. TCR beta diversity per million T cells fell roughly linearly with age. Investigators viewed diversity estimates from one million T cells as underestimates, the study reported.

This clonotype turned up a few times. Its antigen remains unidentified. The ends lost 4 bases at V and 3 bases at J; junction bases unmatched: 5. The germline V gene has CDR1 SGHVS and CDR2 FQNEAQ. The CDR3 has 17 residues. Primed by a sample-barcoded 5' primer and a J-beta primer mix, a second PCR proceeded for roughly 7 to 11 cycles. Every sample gave at least 2.5 million paired-end reads containing CDR3. TCRdb ran MiXCR on the 5' RACE reads and lists one entry per CDR3 protein. The table shows 650,000 to 950,000 distinct CDR3 sequences, with under 45% occurring only once. This chain uses TRBV7-8 with TRBJ2-3; 15 bases agree with TRBD2. The sequenced sample was blood. The source of this sequence is a man between 60 and 70 years old in good health. The CDR3 DNA sequence: TGTGCCAGCAGCTCCAGGACTAGCGGGGGGGCAACAGATACGCAGTATTTT. Protein product: CASSSRTSGGATDTQYF.